These 27 T cell receptor beta chains originate from one sample sequenced in a study of radiotherapy plus CTLA-4 blockade in lung cancer. Sequencing used immunoSEQ multiplex PCR; TCRdb keeps in-frame clones, though not all of them. The profile shows about 73,000 clones, 87% of them singletons. This specimen was peripheral blood, taken from a patient treated with radiotherapy plus ipilimumab. The source of these receptors is a human donor with non-small cell lung cancer that progressed on radiotherapy plus ipilimumab.

The V and J genes are TRBV7-3 and TRBJ2-1; TRBD2 might be the D (6 bases). The germline V gene has CDR1 SGHTA and CDR2 FQGTGA. The CDR3 is made up of 15 amino acids. Deletions cut 5 bases from V and 7 bases from J, with 18 bases between. In DNA, the CDR3 is TGTGCCAGCAGCACCGGGGGAGGTTACGGGAATGAGCAGTTCTTC. Residues: CASSTGGGYGNEQFF.

The chain combines TRBV2 with TRBJ2-5; D unresolved. V was cut by 2 bases and J by 4 bases, with 11 bases left in between. The CDR3 is 14 amino acids. The germline V gene has CDR1 SNHLY and CDR2 FYNNEI. The CDR3 region is CASSERPFGETQYF. The CDR3 DNA sequence: TGTGCCAGCAGTGAACGTCCGTTCGGAGAGACCCAGTACTTC.

This sequence joins TRBV9 and TRBJ1-2; tentatively, D is TRBD1 (6 bases). This CDR3 is built from 14 residues. V dropped 6 bases and J dropped 0 bases, with 12 bases sitting between them. Germline loops: CDR1 SGDLS, CDR2 YYNGEE. CDR3 nucleotides: TGTGCCAGCAACCCTCAGGGGTCTAACTATGGCTACACCTTC. Its translation: CASNPQGSNYGYTF.

The chain employs TRBV30 and TRBJ2-2; TRBD2 matches 7 bases. The CDR3 length is 15 residues. V shed 1 base, J shed 2 bases, and the junction held 4 bases outside the gene matches. The germline CDR1 and CDR2 sequences are GTSNPN and SVGIG (reference sequence). CDR3 DNA sequence: TGTGCCTGGAGTGGGCTAGCGGCTAACACCGGGGAGCTGTTTTTT. It codes for CAWSGLAANTGELFF.

This clone was counted between two and nine times. The chain is built from TRBV19 and TRBJ1-2, with 9 bases fitting TRBD1. Germline assignment: CDR1 LNHDA and CDR2 SQIVND (reference sequence). Trimming removed 6 bases from V and 3 bases from J; junction bases left unmatched: 14. The CDR3 runs 17 residues. Written as DNA, the CDR3 is TGTGCCAGTAGCCCCCAGGGACAGGGATCCCCTTACTATGGCTACACCTTC. It is translated as CASSPQGQGSPYYGYTF.

This chain links TRBV5-1 with TRBJ1-2; unclear D gene. In germline, CDR1 is SGHRS, CDR2 YFSETQ. The CDR3 runs 18 residues. V was cut by 4 bases and J by 8 bases, with 30 bases left in between. The CDR3, as DNA: TGCGCCAGCAGCCATTACCCGGCGACACCTGGCAAAATCGGCGGCTACACCTTC. It specifies CASSHYPATPGKIGGYTF.

The count of this clone is one. The chain links TRBV2 to TRBJ2-5; no clear D. Germline loops: CDR1 SNHLY, CDR2 FYNNEI. Between the trimmed V and J ends, which lost 4 bases and 3 bases, there was a span of 9 bases. The CDR3 spans 13 residues. In DNA, the CDR3 is TGTGCCAGCAGTGTCGGAAGAAAAGAGACCCAGTACTTC. It translates to CASSVGRKETQYF.

The chain is built from TRBV28 and TRBJ2-7; the D is unclear. This CDR3 spans 12 amino acids. V lost 3 bases, J lost 6 bases, and 9 bases lay in between. Germline assignment: CDR1 MDHEN and CDR2 SYDVKM. This chain's CDR3 is CASSFYSGEQYV. Written as DNA, the CDR3 is TGTGCCAGCAGTTTTTACTCGGGCGAGCAGTACGTC.

The table lists this clone with a count of one. The V call is TRBV30, the J call TRBJ2-7, with 8 bases identical to TRBD2. The germline CDR1 and CDR2 sequences are GTSNPN and SVGIG (reference sequence). The CDR3 consists of 14 residues. The V gene end was trimmed by 2 bases and the J gene end by 0 bases; junction bases not matched to a gene: 3. The CDR3 sequence: CAWSIAGTSYEQYF. CDR3 coding DNA: TGTGCCTGGAGTATAGCGGGAACCTCCTACGAGCAGTACTTC.

This chain joins TRBV7-9 and TRBJ1-5; D is perhaps TRBD1 (5 bases). Trimming left V 11 bases short and J 9 bases short, with 20 bases between. Per the germline V gene, CDR1 is SEHNR and CDR2 is FQNEAQ (reference sequence). The CDR3 loop spans 13 amino acids. The CDR3, as DNA: TGTGCCGTCGGATACGGGACTCAAGGGCCCCAGCATTTT. This gives the protein CAVGYGTQGPQHF.

This clone was found once. This chain links TRBV5-1 with TRBJ2-2; no reliable D call. The CDR3 extends over 15 amino acids. Trimming took 0 bases from V and 1 from J, leaving 7 bases between them. Germline lookup yields CDR1 SGHRS and CDR2 YFSETQ. CDR3 protein: CASSLAGRNTGELFF. Here the CDR3 DNA reads TGCGCCAGCAGCTTGGCCGGACGGAACACCGGGGAGCTGTTTTTT.

The chain recombines TRBV6-5 with TRBJ1-4; 7 nucleotides line up with TRBD1. The length of the CDR3 is 15 residues. Trimming took 2 bases from V and 7 from J; bases not matched to a gene: 7. Germline-derived CDR1 and CDR2 are MNHEY and SVGAGI. Written as DNA, the CDR3 is TGTGCCAGCAGTTACGTCCAGGGGGGTAGTGAAAAACTGTTTTTT. It codes for CASSYVQGGSEKLFF.

The V and J genes are TRBV27 and TRBJ2-7; 7 nucleotides match TRBD2. Germline values: CDR1 MNHEY, CDR2 SMNVEV (reference sequence). The CDR3 length is 15 residues. J gave up 4 bases and V 5 bases, and 11 bases lay outside the gene matches. Written as DNA, the CDR3 is TGTGCCAGCAGTGGACTAGTGGGAGTAAATTACGAGCAGTACTTC. This codes for CASSGLVGVNYEQYF.

By share, this clone counts as medium-sized. The V and J genes are TRBV10-2 and TRBJ2-7, with a tentative D call TRBD2 (6 bases). Per the germline V gene, CDR1 is WSHSY and CDR2 is SAAADI. V was trimmed by 5 bases and J by 2 bases, leaving 10 bases between them. There are 13 residues in the CDR3. CDR3 residues: CASSSGEAYEQYF. DNA for the CDR3: TGCGCCAGCAGTTCGGGAGAAGCCTACGAGCAGTACTTC.

The rearrangement links TRBV19 to TRBJ2-7; 9 nucleotides agree with TRBD1. This CDR3 contains 15 residues. V trimming: 3 bases; J trimming: 6 bases; junction bases outside the gene matches: 9. Per the germline V gene, CDR1 is LNHDA and CDR2 is SQIVND (reference sequence). The CDR3 here is CASSILGQGRGEQYF. As DNA, the CDR3 is TGTGCCAGTAGTATTTTGGGACAGGGTCGCGGCGAGCAGTACTTC.

The CDR3 loop is CASSPGQGVSYEQYV. CDR3 bases: TGTGCCAGCTCACCGGGACAGGGGGTCTCCTACGAGCAGTACGTC. The gene calls are TRBV18 and TRBJ2-7; 11 positions agree with TRBD1. There are 15 residues in the CDR3. Looked up from germline, CDR1 is KGHSH and CDR2 is LQKENI. The V segment lost 3 bases and the J segment 0 bases; nucleotides outside the gene matches: 1.

The chain recombines TRBV29-1 with TRBJ1-1; D is ambiguous. This CDR3 has 14 residues. The V gene's germline CDR1 is SQVTM and CDR2 ANQGSEA. Trimming removed 1 base from V and 5 bases from J, with 14 bases in between. The CDR3 reads CSVEVLGSRTEAFF. The CDR3 nucleotides read TGCAGCGTTGAAGTTTTGGGGAGCAGGACTGAAGCTTTCTTT.

This clone was seen a few times. The V call is TRBV7-6, the J call TRBJ2-1, with a possible D match to TRBD1 (5 bases). The CDR3 spans 14 residues. V was pared by 1 base and J by 2 bases, with 6 bases between. CDR1 and CDR2 (germline): SGHVS, FNYEAQ. The CDR3 here is CASSLGQTYNEQFF. CDR3 bases: TGTGCCAGCAGCTTAGGACAGACCTACAATGAGCAGTTCTTC. The full variable domain, rest sourced from reference TRBV7-6 and TRBJ2-1, is GAGVSQSPRYKVTKRGQDVALRCDPISGHVSLYWYRQALGQGPEFLTYFNYEAQQDKSGLPNDRFSAERPEGSISTLTIQRTEQRDSAMYRCASSLGQTYNEQFFGPGTRLTVL.

The rearrangement joins TRBV30 to TRBJ2-6; the D is unclear. The V gene lost 3 bases and the J gene lost 1 base, with 4 bases spanning the gap. This CDR3 region has 13 residues. Germline CDR1 is GTSNPN and CDR2 is SVGIG (reference sequence). The CDR3: CAWSQSGANVLTF. The DNA for the CDR3 is TGTGCCTGGAGCCAGTCTGGGGCCAACGTCCTGACTTTC.

In DNA form, the CDR3 reads TGTGCCCCGCCGAGGCGATGTCAGTACGTC. Translating gives CAPPRRCQYV. The rearrangement links TRBV11-3 to TRBJ2-7; D remains ambiguous. Per the germline V gene, CDR1 is SGHNT and CDR2 is YENEEA. CDR3 length equals 10 residues. Trimming left V 11 bases short and J 10 bases short, with 15 bases between.

The chain employs TRBV7-9 and TRBJ1-4; D possibly corresponds to TRBD1 (6 bases). This CDR3 comprises 15 residues. Germline V gene lookup returns CDR1 SEHNR and CDR2 FQNEAQ (reference sequence). V was trimmed by 1 base and J by 8 bases, leaving 14 bases between them. CDR3 protein: CASSLVRGSTEKLFF. CDR3 nucleotide sequence: TGTGCCAGCAGCTTAGTCAGGGGCAGTACCGAAAAACTGTTTTTT.

This clone was counted once. The chain joins TRBV28 to TRBJ1-4; TRBD1 aligns across 9 bases. The CDR3 is made up of 15 amino acids. Germline V CDR1 and CDR2: MDHEN, SYDVKM. J lost 5 bases, V lost 6 bases, and 7 bases had no gene match. The CDR3 DNA follows: TGTGCCAGCAGGTCATCCGGGACAGGGAATGAAAAACTGTTTTTT. Protein sequence: CASRSSGTGNEKLFF.

The chain joins TRBV5-1 to TRBJ2-7; D is undetermined. Trimming pared 1 base from V and 0 bases from J, leaving 8 bases between. CDR3 length: 14 amino acids. Germline CDR1 SGHRS, CDR2 YFSETQ. The CDR3 DNA sequence: TGCGCCAGCAGCTTGTCGACGGGCTCCTACGAGCAGTACGTC. It is translated as CASSLSTGSYEQYV.

The chain combines TRBV19 with TRBJ1-3, with TRBD1 as a possible D gene (6 bases). From germline, CDR1 is LNHDA and CDR2 SQIVND (reference sequence). This CDR3 comprises 18 residues. Trimming cost V 3 bases and J 0 bases, with 18 bases left between them. DNA of the CDR3: TGTGCCAGTAGTATCGTAACTGGCTACAGGGACTCTGGAAACACCATATATTTT. Amino acid sequence: CASSIVTGYRDSGNTIYF.

This clone has just one count. V and J are TRBV6-1 and TRBJ2-3; D is undetermined. From germline, CDR1 is MNHNS and CDR2 SASEGT. The CDR3 has 13 amino acids. Trimming cost V 1 base and J 6 bases, with 8 bases left between them. In DNA, the CDR3 is TGTGCCAGCAGTGAAGGGGTTTGGGATACGCAGTATTTT. This translates into CASSEGVWDTQYF.

The chain employs TRBV7-8 and TRBJ2-1; D unresolved. The CDR3 loop spans 12 amino acids. Germline values: CDR1 SGHVS, CDR2 FQNEAQ. V lost 8 bases and J 6 bases, leaving 11 bases between the germline ends. CDR3 DNA sequence: TGTGCCAGCTTAATCGTCCCCAATGAGCAGTTCTTC. Translation: CASLIVPNEQFF. Based on the CDR3 plus reference TRBV7-8 and TRBJ2-1, the full variable domain is GAGVSQSPRYKVAKRGQDVALRCDPISGHVSLFWYQQALGQGPEFLTYFQNEAQLDKSGLPSDRFFAERPEGSVSTLKIQRTQQEDSAVYLCASLIVPNEQFFGPGTRLTVL.

The gene calls are TRBV12-5 and TRBJ1-1; possible D gene TRBD1, 5 bases. This CDR3 region has 13 residues. In germline, CDR1 is LGHNT, CDR2 FRNRAP. V lost 6 bases and J 1 base, leaving 9 bases between the germline ends. The CDR3 loop is CASGPTENTEAFF. In DNA form, the CDR3 reads TGTGCTAGTGGCCCGACAGAGAACACTGAAGCTTTCTTT.